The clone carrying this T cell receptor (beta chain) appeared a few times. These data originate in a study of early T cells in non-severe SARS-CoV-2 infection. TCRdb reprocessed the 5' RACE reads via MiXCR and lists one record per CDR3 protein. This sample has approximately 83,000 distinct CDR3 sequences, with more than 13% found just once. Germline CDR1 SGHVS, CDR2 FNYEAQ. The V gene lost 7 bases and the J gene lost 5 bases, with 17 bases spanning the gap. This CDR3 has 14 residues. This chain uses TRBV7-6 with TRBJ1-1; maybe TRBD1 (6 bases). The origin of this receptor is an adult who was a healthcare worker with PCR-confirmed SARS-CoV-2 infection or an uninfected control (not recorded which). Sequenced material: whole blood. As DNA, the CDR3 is TGTGCCAGCACCCCGACAGGAACGTGGACTGAAGCTTTCTTT. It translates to CASTPTGTWTEAFF.